This is a list of T cell receptor beta chains from one sample in a study of cytomegalovirus exposure and HLA in healthy donors. Repertoires were generated with immunoSEQ multiplex PCR, while TCRdb's copy carries only in-frame clones and drops some. Counted here are about 120,000 clones, roughly 65% occurring once; the ten biggest clones make up 9% to 10%. Material for sequencing was PBMCs. The receptors originated from a man aged 35-49 years in good health and CMV-seropositive. The CDR3 runs from the conserved cysteine through the conserved F or W. A D gene is named only where the DNA matches it firmly. Some rows have no size entry. The others give once, few or many, or a class for an expanded clone.

cdr3_length j_call d_call clone_size v_call cdr3_aa cdr3_nt
16 TRBJ2-7 TRBD2 - TRBV19 CASSMGGRDLSYEQYF TGTGCCAGTAGTATGGGAGGGCGGGACTTATCCTACGAGCAGTACTTC
17 TRBJ2-1 TRBD2 - TRBV7-6 CASSSFLAGVPHNEQFF TGTGCCAGCAGCTCCTTTCTAGCGGGAGTACCCCACAATGAGCAGTTCTTC
21 TRBJ2-3 TRBD1 - TRBV7-2 CASSLATLDRGGSKGTDTQYF TGTGCCAGCAGCTTAGCGACCTTGGACAGGGGAGGATCGAAAGGCACAGATACGCAGTATTTT
13 TRBJ1-2 TRBD1 - TRBV2 CASSEDRDYGYTF TGTGCCAGCAGTGAGGACAGGGACTATGGCTACACCTTC
15 TRBJ1-3 - - TRBV6-5 CASRESGFSGNTIYF TGTGCCAGCAGGGAATCAGGGTTCTCTGGAAACACCATATATTTT
15 TRBJ1-4 - - TRBV9 CASSVATGTNEKLFF TGTGCCAGCAGCGTAGCAACAGGGACTAATGAAAAACTGTTTTTT
11 TRBJ2-7 - few TRBV6-5 CASSGNYEQYF TGTGCCAGCAGTGGCAACTACGAGCAGTACTTC
15 TRBJ2-7 TRBD1 - TRBV2 CASSERAGGSYEQYF TGTGCCAGCAGTGAACGGGCAGGGGGCTCCTACGAGCAGTACTTC
16 TRBJ1-5 TRBD1 - TRBV2 CASSEWDRVSNQPQHF TGTGCCAGCAGTGAATGGGACAGGGTTAGCAATCAGCCCCAGCATTTT
17 TRBJ1-3 TRBD1 - TRBV7-9 CASRPSPRDRGGNTIYF TGTGCCAGCAGGCCTAGCCCCCGGGACAGGGGAGGAAACACCATATATTTT
14 TRBJ1-2 TRBD1 - TRBV2 CASTPGQGNGGYTF TGTGCCAGCACCCCAGGACAGGGAAACGGTGGCTACACCTTC
14 TRBJ2-7 TRBD2 - TRBV25-1 CASISGLGNYEQYF TGTGCCAGCATTTCTGGACTAGGGAACTACGAGCAGTATTTC
14 TRBJ2-2 TRBD1 - TRBV2 CASSGQGFTGELFF TGTGCCAGCAGCGGACAGGGATTCACCGGGGAGCTGTTTTTT
15 TRBJ2-3 - - TRBV6-6 CASSYSQGRSDTQYF TGTGCCAGCAGTTACTCACAGGGGAGGTCAGATACGCAGTATTTT
15 TRBJ2-7 TRBD2 few TRBV5-5 CASSLGLAGEYEQYF TGTGCCAGCAGCTTGGGATTAGCGGGAGAGTACGAGCAGTACTTC
15 TRBJ2-7 TRBD1 - TRBV10-3 CAISDLDRGRYEQYF TGTGCCATCAGTGACCTGGACAGGGGGCGATACGAGCAGTACTTC
17 TRBJ2-5 TRBD2 few TRBV10-1 CASSDPLGAGGQETQYF TGCGCCAGCAGTGACCCCCTGGGAGCGGGGGGCCAAGAGACCCAGTACTTC
16 TRBJ1-5 - few TRBV28 CASSLVGGVTHQPQHF TGTGCCAGCAGTTTGGTTGGGGGGGTGACTCATCAGCCCCAGCATTTT
18 TRBJ1-1 TRBD1 - TRBV7-9 CASSFYRDRSFMNTEAFF TGTGCCAGCAGCTTTTACCGGGACAGGTCATTCATGAACACTGAAGCTTTCTTT